This TCR beta chain was retrieved from a study of T cell responses to AZD1222 COVID-19 vaccine. Study at large: It was second doses at about 4 or about 12 weeks that were pooled.

The assay was immunoSEQ multiplex PCR, and TCRdb's table has in-frame clones only and misses some. The repertoire holds 100,000 to 150,000 clones, with nearly 95% as singletons. The CDR3 extends over 15 amino acids. Trimming at V came to 2 bases and at J to 2 bases, leaving 4 bases not matched to a gene. Germline assignment: CDR1 SGHTA and CDR2 FQGNSA. Study-level results: Vaccination with two AZD1222 doses was followed by a rise in Spike-specific TCR breadth and depth.

About this clone: Its matching antigen is unknown.

This specimen consisted of peripheral blood, obtained on day 0 of AZD1222 vaccination. The clonotype originates from an adult in good health. The V gene is TRBV7-2, the J gene TRBJ2-3; 7 bases match TRBD2. Written as DNA, the CDR3 is TGTGCCAGCAGCTTAAATAGCGGGCACACAGATACGCAGTATTTT. It encodes CASSLNSGHTDTQYF.